Presented here are 22 T cell receptor beta chains from one specimen sequenced in a study of cytotoxic CD8 clonotypes in ibrutinib-treated CLL. Profiled with immunoSEQ multiplex PCR; TCRdb holds only in-frame clones, not every one. This sample has some 85,000 clones; 60% to 80% occur once, and the top ten carry around 23%. Sequenced material: PBMCs, taken after 24 months of ibrutinib treatment. The source is a human donor with chronic lymphocytic leukemia.

The genes are TRBV2 and TRBJ2-7; 8 bases are a match to TRBD2. The CDR3 contains 13 residues. The germline V gene encodes CDR1 SNHLY and CDR2 FYNNEI. The ends lost 9 bases at V and 2 bases at J; junction bases unmatched: 6. CDR3 nucleotide sequence: TGTGCCAGTAAAAGCGGGAGCACCTACGAGCAGTACTTC. It translates to CASKSGSTYEQYF.

The genes are TRBV4-3 and TRBJ1-3, with D perhaps matching TRBD1 (6 bases). Germline V gives CDR1 LGHNA, CDR2 YSLEER. Trimming removed 3 bases from V and 0 bases from J, with 15 bases in between. The CDR3 is 17 residues long. CDR3 loop: CASSQGLTGSSGNTIYF. CDR3 DNA sequence: TGCGCCAGCAGCCAGGGCTTAACAGGGAGCTCTGGAAACACCATATATTTT.

The genes are TRBV5-4 and TRBJ2-3; 9 bases align to TRBD2. The CDR3 length is 15 residues. CDR1 is SGHNT and CDR2 is YYREEE in the germline V gene (reference sequence). V trimming: 4 bases; J trimming: 10 bases; junction bases outside the gene matches: 13. For the CDR3, the DNA is TGTGCCAGCAGCCCCAGAGGGACTAGCCATCCAGCGCAGTATTTT. This encodes CASSPRGTSHPAQYF. Variable domain in full (rest from reference TRBV5-4 and TRBJ2-3): ETGVTQSPTHLIKTRGQQVTLRCSSQSGHNTVSWYQQALGQGPQFIFQYYREEENGRGNFPPRFSGLQFPNYSSELNVNALELDDSALYLCASSPRGTSHPAQYFGPGTRLTVL.

The genes are TRBV30 and TRBJ1-1; D is ambiguous. V was shortened by 4 bases and J by 0 bases, with 9 bases between the two germline ends. This CDR3 has 13 amino acids. From germline, CDR1 is GTSNPN and CDR2 SVGIG (reference sequence). This CDR3 is CAWKVTMNTEAFF. Here the CDR3 DNA reads TGTGCCTGGAAGGTTACAATGAACACTGAAGCTTTCTTT.

This clone was seen just once. The gene calls are TRBV5-1 and TRBJ1-5; 7 bases align to TRBD1. CDR1 and CDR2 from the germline V gene are SGHRS and YFSETQ. With 3 bases clipped from V and 5 bases from J, the junction kept 11 bases outside the gene matches. The CDR3 has 16 residues. The CDR3 DNA follows: TGCGCCAGCAGCTCCCCCTTTGACAGGGCGGATCAGCCCCAGCATTTT. It yields the protein CASSSPFDRADQPQHF.

The genes are TRBV6-5 and TRBJ2-2; 9 positions match TRBD1. CDR1 MNHEY and CDR2 SVGAGI come from the germline V gene. Trimming cost V 6 bases and J 6 bases; bases outside gene matches: 5. The CDR3 contains 14 residues. CDR3 DNA sequence: TGTGCCAGCAGGTTTGGGACAGGGTCCGGGGAGCTGTTTTTT. It specifies CASRFGTGSGELFF.

The chain links TRBV7-2 to TRBJ1-5; D gene uncertain. This CDR3 has 15 amino acids. V gave up 5 bases and J gave up 2 bases, with 13 bases separating them. Germline values: CDR1 SGHTA, CDR2 FQGNSA. Here the CDR3 DNA reads TGTGCCAGCAGCCTACGTCGGGCTGGCAATCAGCCCCAGCATTTT. It yields the protein CASSLRRAGNQPQHF.

V gene TRBV4-1 combines with J gene TRBJ2-7; the D is unclear. This CDR3 has 13 amino acids. Per the germline V gene, CDR1 is MGHRA and CDR2 is YSYEKL. V was shortened by 3 bases and J by 3 bases, with 9 bases between the two germline ends. CDR3 protein: CASSHLESYEQYF. The CDR3 DNA follows: TGCGCCAGCAGCCATTTGGAGAGCTACGAGCAGTACTTC.

This clone occurred a few times. As DNA, the CDR3 is TGTGCCAGTAGTCAGAGTCCCTATGGCTACACCTTC. It codes for CASSQSPYGYTF. The chain combines TRBV19 with TRBJ1-2; no firm D call. Germline V gene data show CDR1 as LNHDA and CDR2 as SQIVND (reference sequence). Trimming cost V 5 bases and J 4 bases, with 8 bases left between them. CDR3 length: 12 residues.

V gene TRBV19 combines with J gene TRBJ2-5, with a tentative D call TRBD1 (6 bases). The CDR3 is 13 residues long. V lost 10 bases and J lost 4, with 16 bases in between. Per germline, CDR1 LNHDA and CDR2 SQIVND (reference sequence). CDR3 bases: TGTGCCACAATGCTACAAGGGGGAGAGACCCAGTACTTC. Its translation: CATMLQGGETQYF.

The V gene is TRBV6-1, the J gene TRBJ2-7, with 10 nucleotides matching TRBD1. In germline, CDR1 is MNHNS, CDR2 SASEGT. The CDR3 totals 14 residues. With 6 bases clipped from V and 5 bases from J, the junction kept 7 bases outside the gene matches. The CDR3: CASRGGQGLHEQYF. CDR3 sequence (DNA): TGTGCCAGCAGGGGGGGACAGGGGCTCCACGAGCAGTACTTC.

The gene calls are TRBV2 and TRBJ2-3; 7 bases match TRBD2. This CDR3 is built from 15 residues. V lost 5 bases, J lost 12 bases, and 17 bases stayed unmatched. Per the germline V gene, CDR1 is SNHLY and CDR2 is FYNNEI. As DNA, the CDR3 is TGTGCCAGCAGTCGGGACTACCGGCCCGGGGTTATTCAGTATTTT. Amino acids: CASSRDYRPGVIQYF.

The chain carries TRBV4-2 and TRBJ2-1; 9 bases are a match to TRBD2. J gave up 7 bases and V 0 bases, and 4 bases lay outside the gene matches. Germline lookup yields CDR1 LGHNA and CDR2 YNFKEQ. This CDR3 has 15 amino acids. CDR3 sequence: CASSQDYSGGNEQFF. The CDR3 nucleotides are TGTGCCAGCAGCCAAGATTACAGCGGGGGGAATGAGCAGTTCTTC.

The chain combines TRBV14 with TRBJ1-4, with TRBD1 matching 9 bases. Unmatched junction bases numbered 17, after V lost 1 base and J lost 8 bases. The CDR3 length is 19 residues. Germline values: CDR1 SGHDN, CDR2 FVKESK. The CDR3 is CASSQVAIPRTGDREKLFF. CDR3 sequence (DNA): TGTGCCAGCAGCCAAGTCGCCATCCCGAGGACAGGGGACAGGGAAAAACTGTTTTTT.

The chain links TRBV2 to TRBJ1-4, with D possibly matching TRBD1 (5 bases). V dropped 6 bases and J dropped 5 bases, with 13 bases sitting between them. Germline values: CDR1 SNHLY, CDR2 FYNNEI. CDR3 size: 14 residues. The CDR3 DNA sequence: TGTGCCAGCAGATTCCGGGGGGGAAATGAAAAACTGTTTTTT. Protein: CASRFRGGNEKLFF.

V is TRBV11-2 and J is TRBJ2-3, with 10 bases that match TRBD2. V dropped 3 bases and J dropped 0; count of bases not matched to a gene: 3. This CDR3 is built from 16 residues. Germline V lookup: CDR1 SGHAT, CDR2 FQNNGV. This chain's CDR3 is CASSFGTSASTDTQYF. The CDR3 DNA sequence: TGTGCCAGCAGCTTCGGGACTAGCGCGAGCACAGATACGCAGTATTTT.

V usage is TRBV28 and J usage is TRBJ2-7; 7 bases line up with TRBD1. With V trimmed by 4 bases and J by 2 bases, 8 bases remained unmatched. The CDR3 length is 15 residues. The germline V gene encodes CDR1 MDHEN and CDR2 SYDVKM. The DNA for the CDR3 is TGTGCCAGCAGTTCCTCGGGACAGTTTACCTACGAGCAGTACTTC. Protein: CASSSSGQFTYEQYF.

The rearrangement uses TRBV28 and TRBJ1-5; 7 positions match TRBD1. The ends lost 9 bases at V and 0 bases at J; junction bases unmatched: 8. The CDR3 totals 15 residues. Per the germline V gene, CDR1 is MDHEN and CDR2 is SYDVKM. The CDR3 spells CASLQGSYSNQPQHF. The CDR3 coding sequence is TGTGCCAGTTTACAGGGGTCTTATAGCAATCAGCCCCAGCATTTT.

This clone was counted at least ten times. The rearrangement joins TRBV11-3 to TRBJ1-2; D possibly corresponds to TRBD1 (5 bases). The CDR3 runs to 13 residues. Trimming took off 1 base at V and 7 bases at J, with 10 bases between the two ends. Germline CDR1 reads SGHNT; CDR2 reads YENEEA. CDR3 DNA: TGTGCCAGCAGCTTAGTGATGGGGGGTGGCTACACCTTC. This gives the protein CASSLVMGGGYTF.

This sequence joins TRBV19 and TRBJ1-2; TRBD1 is a possible D gene (5 bases). V lost 9 bases and J lost 0, with 32 bases in between. This CDR3 region has 20 residues. Germline CDR1 reads LNHDA; CDR2 reads SQIVND (reference sequence). CDR3 loop: CASPTAGAQREDSANYGYTF. CDR3 nucleotides: TGTGCCAGCCCCACCGCCGGGGCGCAGCGAGAAGACTCAGCTAACTATGGCTACACCTTC.

The rearrangement uses TRBV6-1 and TRBJ1-1; perhaps TRBD1 as D (6 bases). V was clipped by 5 bases and J by 0 bases, with 10 bases between them. The CDR3 sequence is 14 residues long. The germline V gene has CDR1 MNHNS and CDR2 SASEGT. In nucleotides, the CDR3 is TGTGCCAGCAGTCCTAGGGGGGTGAACACTGAAGCTTTCTTT. This encodes CASSPRGVNTEAFF.

This clone was counted once. This chain uses TRBV7-9 with TRBJ1-2; D possibly corresponds to TRBD1 (6 bases). V shed 5 bases and J shed 1 base, with 14 bases lying between them. The CDR3 has 15 amino acids. Germline lookup yields CDR1 SEHNR and CDR2 FQNEAQ (reference sequence). CDR3 protein: CASSLGQGINYGYTF. As DNA, the CDR3 is TGTGCCAGCAGCCTGGGACAAGGGATTAACTATGGCTACACCTTC.